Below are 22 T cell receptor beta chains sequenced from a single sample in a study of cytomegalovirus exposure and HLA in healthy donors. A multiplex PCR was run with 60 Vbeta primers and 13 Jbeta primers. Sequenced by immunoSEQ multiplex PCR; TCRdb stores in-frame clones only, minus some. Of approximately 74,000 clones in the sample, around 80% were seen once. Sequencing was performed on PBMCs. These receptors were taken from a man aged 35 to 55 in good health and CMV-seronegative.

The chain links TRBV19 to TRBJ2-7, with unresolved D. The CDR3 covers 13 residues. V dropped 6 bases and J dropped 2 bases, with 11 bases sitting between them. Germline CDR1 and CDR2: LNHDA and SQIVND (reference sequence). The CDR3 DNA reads TGTGCCAGTAGCATTGATGGGCCCTACGAGCAGTACTTC. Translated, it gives CASSIDGPYEQYF.

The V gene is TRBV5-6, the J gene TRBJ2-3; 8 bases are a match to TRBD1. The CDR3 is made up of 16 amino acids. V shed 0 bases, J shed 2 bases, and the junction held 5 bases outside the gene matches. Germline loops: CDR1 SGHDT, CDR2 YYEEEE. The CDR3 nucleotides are TGTGCCAGCAGCTTGGTGGACAGGGCAGTCACAGATACGCAGTATTTT. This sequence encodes CASSLVDRAVTDTQYF.

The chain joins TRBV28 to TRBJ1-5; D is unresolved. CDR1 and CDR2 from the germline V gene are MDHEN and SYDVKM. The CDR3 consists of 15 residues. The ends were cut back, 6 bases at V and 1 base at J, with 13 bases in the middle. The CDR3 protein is CASRVGPNSNQPQHF. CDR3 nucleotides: TGTGCCAGCAGGGTGGGCCCGAACAGCAATCAGCCCCAGCATTTT.

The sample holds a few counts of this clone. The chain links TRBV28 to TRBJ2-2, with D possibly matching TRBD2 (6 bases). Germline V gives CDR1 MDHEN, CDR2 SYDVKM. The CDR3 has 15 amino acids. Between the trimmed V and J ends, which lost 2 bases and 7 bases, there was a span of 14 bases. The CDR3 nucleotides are TGTGCCAGCAGTTTAAGCGGCGGGACCGGCGGGGAGCTGTTTTTT. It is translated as CASSLSGGTGGELFF.

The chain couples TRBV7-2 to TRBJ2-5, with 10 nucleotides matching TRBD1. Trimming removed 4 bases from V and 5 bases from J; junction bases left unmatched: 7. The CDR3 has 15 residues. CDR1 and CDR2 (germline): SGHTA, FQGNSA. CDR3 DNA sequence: TGTGCCAGCAGCTATACATCGGGACAGGGGGAGACCCAGTACTTC. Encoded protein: CASSYTSGQGETQYF.

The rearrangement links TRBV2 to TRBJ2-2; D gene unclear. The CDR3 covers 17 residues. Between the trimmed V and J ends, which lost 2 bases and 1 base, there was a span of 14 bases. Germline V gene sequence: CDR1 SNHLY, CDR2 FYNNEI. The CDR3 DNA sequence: TGTGCCAGCAGTGAATATATCTCGACACTGAACACCGGGGAGCTGTTTTTT. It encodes CASSEYISTLNTGELFF.

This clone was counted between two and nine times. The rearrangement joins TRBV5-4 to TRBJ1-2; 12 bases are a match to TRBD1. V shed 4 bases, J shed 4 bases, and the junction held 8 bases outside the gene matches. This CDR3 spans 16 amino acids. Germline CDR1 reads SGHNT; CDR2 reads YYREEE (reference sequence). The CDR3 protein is CASSPGQGAGGYGYTF. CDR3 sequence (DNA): TGTGCCAGCAGCCCGGGACAGGGGGCAGGGGGCTATGGCTACACCTTC.

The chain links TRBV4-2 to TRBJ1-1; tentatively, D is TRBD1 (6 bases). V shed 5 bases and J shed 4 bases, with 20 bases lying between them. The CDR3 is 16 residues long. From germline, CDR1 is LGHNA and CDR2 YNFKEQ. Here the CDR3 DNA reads TGTGCCAGCAGCGAAGTTCCGGGGGGCCACGGCACTGAAGCTTTCTTT. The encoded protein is CASSEVPGGHGTEAFF.

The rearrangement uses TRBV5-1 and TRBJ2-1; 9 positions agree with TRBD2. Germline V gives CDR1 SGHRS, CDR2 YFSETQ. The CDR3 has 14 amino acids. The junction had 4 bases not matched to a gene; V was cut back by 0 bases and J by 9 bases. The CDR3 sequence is CASSLGGGGPEQFF. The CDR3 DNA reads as TGCGCCAGCAGCTTGGGCGGGGGGGGCCCTGAGCAGTTCTTC.

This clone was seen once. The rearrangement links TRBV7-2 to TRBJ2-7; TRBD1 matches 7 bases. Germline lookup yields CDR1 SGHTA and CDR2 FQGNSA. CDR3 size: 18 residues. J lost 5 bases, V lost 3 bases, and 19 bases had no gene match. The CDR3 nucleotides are TGTGCCAGCAGCTTTATCCCAAGGGGTACAGGGGTAGAGAACGAGCAGTACTTC. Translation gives CASSFIPRGTGVENEQYF.

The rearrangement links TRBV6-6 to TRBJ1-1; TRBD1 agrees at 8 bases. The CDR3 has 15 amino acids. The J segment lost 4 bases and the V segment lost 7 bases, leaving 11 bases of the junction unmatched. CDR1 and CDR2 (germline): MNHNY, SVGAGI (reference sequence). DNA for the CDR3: TGTGCCAGCAAATTGGAACCAGGGGGCGGCACTGAAGCTTTCTTT. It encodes CASKLEPGGGTEAFF.

CDR3 DNA: TGTGCCAGCAGCCCAAGGGGGGGGACAGGCTATTTGAACACTGAAGCTTTCTTT. Residues: CASSPRGGTGYLNTEAFF. The chain joins TRBV7-2 to TRBJ1-1; 8 nucleotides match TRBD1. J lost 0 bases, V lost 5 bases, and 14 bases had no gene match. CDR1 and CDR2 from the germline V gene are SGHTA and FQGNSA. The CDR3 runs to 18 residues.

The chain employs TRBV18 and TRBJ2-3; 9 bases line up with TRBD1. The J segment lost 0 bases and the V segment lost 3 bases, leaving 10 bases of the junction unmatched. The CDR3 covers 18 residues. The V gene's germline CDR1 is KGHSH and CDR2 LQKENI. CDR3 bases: TGTGCCAGCTCACCGGGACAGGGACGAGCGGGAAGCACAGATACGCAGTATTTT. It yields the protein CASSPGQGRAGSTDTQYF.

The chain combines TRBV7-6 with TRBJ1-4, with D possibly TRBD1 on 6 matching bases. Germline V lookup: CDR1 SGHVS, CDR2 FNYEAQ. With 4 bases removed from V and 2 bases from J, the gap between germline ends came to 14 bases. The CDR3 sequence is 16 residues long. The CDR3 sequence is CASSSPGGGTNEKLFF. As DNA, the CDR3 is TGTGCCAGCAGCTCCCCCGGGGGGGGCACTAATGAAAAACTGTTTTTT.

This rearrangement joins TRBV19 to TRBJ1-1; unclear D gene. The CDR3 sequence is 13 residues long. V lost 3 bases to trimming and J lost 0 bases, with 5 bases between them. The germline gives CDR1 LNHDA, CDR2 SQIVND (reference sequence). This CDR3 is CASSIYMNTEAFF. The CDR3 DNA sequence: TGTGCCAGTAGTATTTACATGAACACTGAAGCTTTCTTT.

Here the CDR3 DNA reads TGTGCCAGCAGCTTAACAGGGGGTAACTATGGCTACACCTTC. It yields the protein CASSLTGGNYGYTF. The rearrangement links TRBV7-2 to TRBJ1-2; 8 nucleotides agree with TRBD1. Germline trimming cut 2 bases from V and 1 base from J; bases unmatched to any gene: 0. Germline-derived CDR1 and CDR2 are SGHTA and FQGNSA. This CDR3 has 14 amino acids.

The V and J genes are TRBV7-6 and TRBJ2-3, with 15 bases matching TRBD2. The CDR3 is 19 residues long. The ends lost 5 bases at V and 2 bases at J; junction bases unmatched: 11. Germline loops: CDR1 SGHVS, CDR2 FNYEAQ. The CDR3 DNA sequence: TGTGCCAGCAGCGACGGGACTAGCGGGAGGCTCTCCCACACAGATACGCAGTATTTT. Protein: CASSDGTSGRLSHTDTQYF. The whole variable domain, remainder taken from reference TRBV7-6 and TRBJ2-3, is GAGVSQSPRYKVTKRGQDVALRCDPISGHVSLYWYRQALGQGPEFLTYFNYEAQQDKSGLPNDRFSAERPEGSISTLTIQRTEQRDSAMYRCASSDGTSGRLSHTDTQYFGPGTRLTVL.

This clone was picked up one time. The CDR3 bases are TGCAGTGCTAGAACGGGGGATGAGCAGTTCTTC. Amino acid sequence: CSARTGDEQFF. The chain joins TRBV20-1 to TRBJ2-1; TRBD2 is a possible D gene (6 bases). The CDR3 is 11 amino acids. The V end lost 2 bases, the J end lost 8 bases, and 7 bases lay between the germline ends. From germline, CDR1 is DFQATT and CDR2 SNEGSKA (reference sequence).

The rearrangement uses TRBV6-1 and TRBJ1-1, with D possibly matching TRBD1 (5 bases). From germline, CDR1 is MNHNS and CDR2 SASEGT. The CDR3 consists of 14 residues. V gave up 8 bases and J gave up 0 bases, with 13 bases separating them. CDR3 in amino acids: CASCGARLNTEAFF. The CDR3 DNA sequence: TGTGCCAGCTGCGGGGCACGGCTGAACACTGAAGCTTTCTTT.

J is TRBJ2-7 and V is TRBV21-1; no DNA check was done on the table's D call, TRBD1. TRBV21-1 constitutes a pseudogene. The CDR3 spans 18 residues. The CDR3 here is CASSKSTEKKSSSYEQYF. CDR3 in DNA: TGTGCCAGCAGCAAGTCGACAGAAAAGAAGAGTAGCTCCTACGAGCAGTACTTC.

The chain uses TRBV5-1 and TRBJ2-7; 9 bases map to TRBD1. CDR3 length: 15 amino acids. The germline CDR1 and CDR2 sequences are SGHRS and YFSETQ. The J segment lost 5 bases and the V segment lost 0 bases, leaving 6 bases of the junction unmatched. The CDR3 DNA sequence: TGCGCCAGCAGCTTGGCCGGGACAGGGAGCGACGAGCAGTACTTC. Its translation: CASSLAGTGSDEQYF.

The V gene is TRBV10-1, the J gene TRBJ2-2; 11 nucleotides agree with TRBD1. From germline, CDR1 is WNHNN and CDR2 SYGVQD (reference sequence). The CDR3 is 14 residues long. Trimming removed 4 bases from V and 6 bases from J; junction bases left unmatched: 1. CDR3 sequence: CASSGGQGAGELFF. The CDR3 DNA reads TGCGCCAGCAGTGGGGGACAGGGGGCCGGGGAGCTGTTTTTT.